A selection of T cell receptor beta chains follows, all from one sample in a study of cytomegalovirus exposure and HLA in healthy donors. Here immunoSEQ multiplex PCR was the method, and the copy in TCRdb shows in-frame clones only, minus some. This table has roughly 140,000 clones, around 80% appearing once. The sample comprised PBMCs. The receptor set was obtained from a man between 40 and 49 years old in good health and CMV-seropositive. CDR3s include the opening cysteine and the closing phenylalanine or tryptophan. The order of the fields is D gene, V gene, J gene, clone size, CDR3 DNA, CDR3 protein. D genes are given only for firm matches. The size field is filled for only some rows; it gives once, few, many or a size class.

d_gene: TRBD2
v_gene: TRBV6-1
j_gene: TRBJ2-1
abundance: NA
CDR3nt: TGTGCCAGCAGGGCTAGCGGGAGCTCCTACAATGAGCAGTTCTTC
CDR3aa: CASRASGSSYNEQFF

d_gene: TRBD2
v_gene: TRBV5-1
j_gene: TRBJ2-3
abundance: NA
CDR3nt: TGCGCCAGCAGCACAAGCGGGAGGGTATCGAGCACAGATACGCAGTATTTT
CDR3aa: CASSTSGRVSSTDTQYF

d_gene: NA
v_gene: TRBV7-8
j_gene: TRBJ2-4
abundance: NA
CDR3nt: TGTGCCAGCAGCTTTGGGTATTCGACTTCCAAAAACATTCAGTACTTC
CDR3aa: CASSFGYSTSKNIQYF

d_gene: NA
v_gene: TRBV7-9
j_gene: TRBJ1-5
abundance: once
CDR3nt: TGTGCCAGCAGCCTTCAGGGTGCCCATCAGCCCCAGCATTTT
CDR3aa: CASSLQGAHQPQHF

d_gene: NA
v_gene: TRBV9
j_gene: TRBJ2-5
abundance: NA
CDR3nt: TGTGCCAGCAGCGGGGGGCTCACCTGGGGGGAGACCCAGTACTTC
CDR3aa: CASSGGLTWGETQYF

d_gene: TRBD1
v_gene: TRBV11-2
j_gene: TRBJ2-7
abundance: NA
CDR3nt: TGTGCCAGCAGCCCCGGACAGGGCGGTTCTTACGAGCAGTACTTC
CDR3aa: CASSPGQGGSYEQYF

d_gene: TRBD2
v_gene: TRBV4-3
j_gene: TRBJ2-1
abundance: NA
CDR3nt: TGCGCCAGCAGCCAAGATGCGGGAGGGCCCCCCTCCTACAATGAGCAGTTCTTC
CDR3aa: CASSQDAGGPPSYNEQFF

d_gene: NA
v_gene: TRBV9
j_gene: TRBJ2-7
abundance: NA
CDR3nt: TGTGCCAGCAGCGTAGGGGTGACAGGCTCCTACGAGCAGTACTTC
CDR3aa: CASSVGVTGSYEQYF

d_gene: TRBD1
v_gene: TRBV7-9
j_gene: TRBJ2-3
abundance: few
CDR3nt: TGTGCCAGCAGACCCACAGGGGGCGCGACAGATACGCAGTATTTT
CDR3aa: CASRPTGGATDTQYF

d_gene: TRBD1
v_gene: TRBV7-8
j_gene: TRBJ2-7
abundance: NA
CDR3nt: TGTGCCAGCAGCACCCAACGGACAGGGGGCACCTACGAGCAGTACTTC
CDR3aa: CASSTQRTGGTYEQYF

d_gene: NA
v_gene: TRBV25-1
j_gene: TRBJ2-1
abundance: NA
CDR3nt: TGTGCCAGCAGTGAATTGGGATTGAGGAGAGGGGGGGACAATGAGCAGTTCTTC
CDR3aa: CASSELGLRRGGDNEQFF

d_gene: NA
v_gene: TRBV5-1
j_gene: TRBJ2-2
abundance: NA
CDR3nt: TGCGCCAGCAGTCGGGGAGGGGGCACCGGGGAGCTGTTTTTT
CDR3aa: CASSRGGGTGELFF

d_gene: TRBD1
v_gene: TRBV7-9
j_gene: TRBJ2-1
abundance: NA
CDR3nt: TGTGCCAGCAGCAGCGCCCCGGGACAGGGGGCGTATGAGCAGTTCTTC
CDR3aa: CASSSAPGQGAYEQFF

d_gene: TRBD1
v_gene: TRBV10-3
j_gene: TRBJ1-5
abundance: few
CDR3nt: TGTGCCACGAAAGGAGGGGACAGGGAGTTAATAGGCAATCAGCCCCAGCATTTT
CDR3aa: CATKGGDRELIGNQPQHF

d_gene: NA
v_gene: TRBV19
j_gene: TRBJ2-1
abundance: NA
CDR3nt: TGTGCCAGTAGCACAACAGGGAGCTCCTACAATGAGCAGTTCTTC
CDR3aa: CASSTTGSSYNEQFF

d_gene: NA
v_gene: TRBV19
j_gene: TRBJ1-1
abundance: NA
CDR3nt: TGTGCCAGTAGTGGGGCAGCAGAAGCTTTCTTT
CDR3aa: CASSGAAEAFF

d_gene: NA
v_gene: TRBV12-2
j_gene: TRBJ2-7
abundance: NA
CDR3nt: TGTGCAAGTCGCCGCCCAACAAACCACAGGGGAGAGGGCTCCTACGAGCAGTACTTC
CDR3aa: CASRRPTNHRGEGSYEQYF

d_gene: NA
v_gene: TRBV5-6
j_gene: TRBJ1-6
abundance: NA
CDR3nt: TGTGCCAGCAGCTTGCAGGGCAGGAATAATTCACCCCTCCACTTT
CDR3aa: CASSLQGRNNSPLHF

d_gene: TRBD1
v_gene: TRBV7-9
j_gene: TRBJ2-7
abundance: NA
CDR3nt: TGTGCCAGCAGTCGAGGCGGGACAGGAGCCTACGAGCAGTACTTC
CDR3aa: CASSRGGTGAYEQYF

d_gene: NA
v_gene: TRBV5-5
j_gene: TRBJ2-2
abundance: medium-sized
CDR3nt: TGTGCCAGCAGCTTGGCCAGGACTGCCGACGGGGAGCTGTTTTTT
CDR3aa: CASSLARTADGELFF

d_gene: TRBD2
v_gene: TRBV28
j_gene: TRBJ2-2
abundance: NA
CDR3nt: TGTGCCAGCAGTTTAGCTAGCGGGAGTTCCGGGGAGCTGTTTTTT
CDR3aa: CASSLASGSSGELFF

d_gene: NA
v_gene: TRBV2
j_gene: TRBJ2-7
abundance: NA
CDR3nt: TGTGCCATCGGGGGGCAATCCTACGAGCAGTACTTC
CDR3aa: CAIGGQSYEQYF

d_gene: NA
v_gene: TRBV5-8
j_gene: TRBJ1-1
abundance: NA
CDR3nt: TGTGCCAGCAGCTTGTCGGGGAACAGGGAGAACACTGAAGCTTTCTTT
CDR3aa: CASSLSGNRENTEAFF

d_gene: TRBD1
v_gene: TRBV6-1
j_gene: TRBJ2-1
abundance: NA
CDR3nt: TGTGCCAGCAGAACCAGGGACAGGGATTTTAATGAGCAGTTCTTC
CDR3aa: CASRTRDRDFNEQFF

d_gene: NA
v_gene: TRBV19
j_gene: TRBJ2-3
abundance: few
CDR3nt: TGTGCCAGTGGTGAGCGGGAGTATTTT
CDR3aa: CASGEREYF

d_gene: TRBD2
v_gene: TRBV7-8
j_gene: TRBJ2-3
abundance: NA
CDR3nt: TGTGCCAGCAGCGTGAGCGGGGGGTCCACAGATACGCAGTATTTT
CDR3aa: CASSVSGGSTDTQYF

d_gene: NA
v_gene: TRBV7-3
j_gene: TRBJ2-3
abundance: few
CDR3nt: TGTGCCAGCAGCTTAAACGGTGTTGGTACGCAGTATTTT
CDR3aa: CASSLNGVGTQYF

d_gene: TRBD2
v_gene: TRBV11-2
j_gene: TRBJ2-5
abundance: NA
CDR3nt: TGTGCCAGCAGCTTAGGAAGCAGCGGGAGCGGGGAGACCCAGTACTTC
CDR3aa: CASSLGSSGSGETQYF

d_gene: TRBD1
v_gene: TRBV7-7
j_gene: TRBJ2-3
abundance: NA
CDR3nt: TGTGCTAGCAGCTTAGCGGGACAGGGGACAGATACGCAGTATTTT
CDR3aa: CASSLAGQGTDTQYF